Presented here are 15 T cell receptor beta chains from one specimen sequenced in a study of blood T cell repertoires in COVID-19. Sequencing used immunoSEQ multiplex PCR; TCRdb keeps in-frame clones, though not all of them. The sample has tens of thousands of clones, over 80% seen once; the top ten hold more than 15%. The sequencing sample was made of peripheral blood. All receptors come from a woman of 80 years or more with active or convalescent COVID-19.

V is TRBV10-3 and J is TRBJ1-2; unclear D gene. Germline V gene sequence: CDR1 ENHRY, CDR2 SYGVKD. The germline V and J ends were trimmed by 6 bases and 6 bases, with 14 bases remaining between them. The CDR3 consists of 13 residues. Here the CDR3 DNA reads TGTGCCATCAGGAAGGATATACAGAATGGCTACACCTTC. Protein product: CAIRKDIQNGYTF.

This chain uses TRBV30 with TRBJ1-1; D remains ambiguous. This CDR3 is 12 amino acids long. Trimming cost V 2 bases and J 9 bases, with 13 bases left between them. Per germline, CDR1 GTSNPN and CDR2 SVGIG (reference sequence). CDR3 in DNA: TGTGCCTGGAGTCGGCGGATCCCCAAAGCTTTCTTT. Translation gives CAWSRRIPKAFF.

J is TRBJ2-5 and V is TRBV5-1, with no clear D. Germline-derived CDR1 and CDR2 are SGHRS and YFSETQ. V was shortened by 2 bases and J by 5 bases, with 13 bases between the two germline ends. The CDR3 is 14 amino acids. The CDR3 here is CASSLGPLEETQYF. The CDR3 coding sequence is TGCGCCAGCAGCTTAGGTCCGTTGGAGGAGACCCAGTACTTC.

CDR3 nucleotides: TGTGCCAGCAGCCTGAAGACAGGGGCGGACACAGATACGCAGTATTTT. Amino acids: CASSLKTGADTDTQYF. The rearrangement uses TRBV5-4 and TRBJ2-3, with TRBD1 matching 8 bases. CDR1 is SGHNT and CDR2 is YYREEE in the germline V gene (reference sequence). CDR3 size: 16 residues. The trim removed 4 bases at V and 2 bases at J, leaving 9 bases unmatched.

The chain employs TRBV19 and TRBJ1-1; TRBD1 matches 7 bases. CDR3 length: 14 amino acids. With V trimmed by 6 bases and J by 3 bases, 7 bases remained unmatched. Germline-derived CDR1 and CDR2 are LNHDA and SQIVND (reference sequence). CDR3 residues: CASRTKGAYTEAFF. In DNA form, the CDR3 reads TGTGCCAGTAGAACAAAGGGGGCCTACACTGAAGCTTTCTTT.

The chain has TRBV29-1 and TRBJ2-5; D might be TRBD1 (5 bases). The CDR3 totals 14 residues. Germline V gene data show CDR1 as SQVTM and CDR2 as ANQGSEA. Trimming stripped 0 bases from V and 4 bases from J, with 12 bases between. CDR3 in DNA: TGCAGCGTTGAAGATCTTGGGGCAGGAGAGACCCAGTACTTC. This encodes CSVEDLGAGETQYF.

The chain couples TRBV7-2 to TRBJ2-1; 8 bases agree with TRBD2. Germline CDR1 SGHTA, CDR2 FQGNSA. V was pared by 0 bases and J by 0 bases, with 7 bases of the junction left unmatched. The CDR3 has 18 residues. CDR3 in DNA: TGTGCCAGCAGCTTAGCGGTCTCGGGGGGGAGCTCCTACAATGAGCAGTTCTTC. Its translation: CASSLAVSGGSSYNEQFF.

The V gene is TRBV18, the J gene TRBJ2-3; 8 nucleotides match TRBD2. Trimming cost V 2 bases and J 2 bases; bases outside gene matches: 3. This CDR3 has 15 residues. CDR1 and CDR2 (germline): KGHSH, LQKENI. Here the CDR3 DNA reads TGTGCCAGCTCACCAGTAGCGGGACCCACAGATACGCAGTATTTT. It yields the protein CASSPVAGPTDTQYF. Together with reference TRBV18 and TRBJ2-3, the CDR3 gives the full variable domain: NAGVMQNPRHLVRRRGQEARLRCSPMKGHSHVYWYRQLPEEGLKFMVYLQKENIIDESGMPKERFSAEFPKEGPSILRIQQVVRGDSAAYFCASSPVAGPTDTQYFGPGTRLTVL.

The chain has TRBV5-3 and TRBJ1-2; tentative D call: TRBD1 (6 bases). TRBV5-3 is an ORF for which the function is uncertain. The CDR3 loop spans 14 amino acids. Trimming cost V 4 bases and J 4 bases, with 14 bases left between them. CDR3: CARSREDSTYGYTF. CDR3 nucleotide sequence: TGTGCCAGAAGCCGAGAGGACAGCACCTATGGCTACACCTTC.

The chain joins TRBV7-2 to TRBJ1-1; 11 nucleotides match TRBD1. Germline assignment: CDR1 SGHTA and CDR2 FQGNSA. V shed 4 bases and J 6 bases; nucleotides not matched to a gene: 1. The CDR3 has 13 residues. CDR3 DNA: TGTGCCAGCAGCTGGGGACAGGGGGCTGAAGCTTTCTTT. It translates to CASSWGQGAEAFF.

The chain carries TRBV6-5 and TRBJ1-2; 8 positions agree with TRBD1. The CDR3 totals 14 residues. In germline, CDR1 is MNHEY, CDR2 SVGAGI. Trimming removed 10 bases from V and 2 bases from J; junction bases left unmatched: 9. The CDR3 protein is CATRRTGLNYGYTF. CDR3 DNA: TGTGCCACCAGACGGACAGGGTTAAACTATGGCTACACCTTC.

Remarks on this clone: A read error may account for a junction end that differs from germline. This chain links TRBV7-7 with TRBJ2-2; D is possibly TRBD1 (6 bases). Germline V gene data show CDR1 as SSHAT and CDR2 as FNYEAQ (reference sequence). This CDR3 contains 15 residues. In nucleotides, the CDR3 is TGTGCTAGCAGCTTAGGACAGCCTAACACCGGGGAGCTGTTTTTT. Amino acid sequence: CASSLGQPNTGELFF.

The chain couples TRBV18 to TRBJ2-7; 10 nucleotides align to TRBD2. V lost 3 bases to trimming and J lost 0 bases; unmatched junction nucleotides: 2. CDR1 is KGHSH, CDR2 LQKENI, per germline. This CDR3 has 15 amino acids. In DNA, the CDR3 is TGTGCCAGCTCACCTCTAGCGGGGGTCTCCTACGAGCAGTACTTC. Translated: CASSPLAGVSYEQYF.

J is TRBJ2-3 and V is TRBV5-1; 9 positions agree with TRBD1. The V and J ends lost 6 bases and 4 bases, in that order; junction bases with no gene match: 15. Germline-derived CDR1 and CDR2 are SGHRS and YFSETQ. The CDR3 spans 17 residues. The CDR3 nucleotides are TGCGCCAGCAAAAGAACCCCGGGACAGGGAGTATCAGATACGCAGTATTTT. The encoded protein is CASKRTPGQGVSDTQYF.

J is TRBJ1-1 and V is TRBV29-1; TRBD1 might be the D (6 bases). V was trimmed by 3 bases and J by 3 bases, leaving 8 bases between them. CDR3 length equals 12 residues. CDR1 and CDR2 (germline): SQVTM, ANQGSEA. CDR3 sequence: CSVDGTHTEAFF. CDR3 sequence (DNA): TGCAGCGTTGACGGGACACACACTGAAGCTTTCTTT.